The source of this TCR beta chain is a study of blood T cell repertoires in COVID-19. Study background: Samples came from the United States, Italy and Spain, spanning acute and convalescent COVID-19. T cells, B-cell-depleted T cells, or PBMCs supplied cDNA or gDNA.

TCRdb keeps only in-frame clones here, not all; method: immunoSEQ multiplex PCR. Counted here are around 160,000 clones, 81% occurring once; the ten biggest clones make up roughly 8%. Germline V lookup: CDR1 MNHEY, CDR2 SVGAGI. The CDR3 loop spans 14 amino acids. About this clone itself: At one of its ends the junction is not consistent with the germline gene, which may arise from a read error.

The sequence was collected from a human donor with acute or convalescent COVID-19. The donor label of this sample is uncertain. Input material: peripheral blood. V gene TRBV6-5 combines with J gene TRBJ2-1; 13 bases map to TRBD2. The CDR3 sequence is CSGTSGESYNEQFF. CDR3 DNA sequence: TGCTCCGGGACTAGCGGGGAGTCCTACAATGAGCAGTTCTTC.